This TCR beta chain was retrieved from a study of blood T cell repertoires in COVID-19. The CDR3 loop spans 16 amino acids. Between the trimmed V and J ends, which lost 4 bases and 2 bases, there was a span of 17 bases. The germline gives CDR1 KGHSH, CDR2 LQKENI. Assay: immunoSEQ multiplex PCR; the TCRdb copy retains only in-frame clones and omits some. This table holds about 230,000 clones, approximately 87% found once. The source material was peripheral blood. The chain is built from TRBV18 and TRBJ1-2; no clear D gene. The receptor was isolated from an older woman with active or convalescent COVID-19. The CDR3 region has the DNA TGTGCCAGCTCACTCTCCGGAGGGCCGGGGAACTATGGCTACACCTTC. This gives the protein CASSLSGGPGNYGYTF.